This TCR beta chain was documented in a study of OX40 agonist ivuxolimab in advanced cancers. Background on the study: At approximately 80% male, the cohort had a mean age of roughly 60 years, ranging from 23 to 79. General study points: In general, CD8+ T cells held more expanded clones than CD4+ did, on average. At 0.1 to 3.0 mg/kg, CD4+ and CD8+ blood T cells expanded clonally by week 6.

The V gene lost 3 bases and the J gene lost 1 base, with 7 bases spanning the gap. Germline V gives CDR1 SGHRS, CDR2 YFSETQ. There are 13 residues in the CDR3. Measured with immunoSEQ multiplex PCR; TCRdb has only the in-frame clones, and not every one. Of 70,000 or so clones listed, about 86% are singletons. On this clone itself: Its cognate antigen is unknown.

This receptor was obtained from an adult with an advanced solid tumor such as melanoma, head and neck, liver or kidney cancer. V usage is TRBV5-1 and J usage is TRBJ1-1; D gene uncertain. Material: CD4+ or CD8+ T cells sorted from blood, obtained in a trial of the OX40 agonist ivuxolimab. The CDR3 spells CASSSGSNTEAFF. CDR3 DNA: TGCGCCAGCAGCTCCGGGTCGAACACTGAAGCTTTCTTT.